Below are 32 T cell receptor beta chains sequenced from a single sample in a study of spatial heterogeneity in lung cancer (dated 2019 in TCRdb). Overall study results and their limits: A correlation was observed between the number of expanded intratumoral alpha and beta TCRs and the tumor nonsynonymous mutation count.

Their antigen targets remain unknown. Read against the paper, the sample's time point label means: sample taken at primary tumor resection. The receptor library was made with 5' RACE. TCRdb names NextSeq 500 as the instrument used. TCRdb reanalyzed the raw reads on its own, using fastp at Q25 for trimming and MiXCR for clone calling, and kept in-frame beta chains. Every distinct CDR3 protein forms one entry, paired with its most common genes and DNA. The sample has some 25,000 distinct CDR3 sequences on record, under 8.5% of them singletons. Of the sample, more than 20% is held by the ten largest clones. This sample comprised lung tumor tissue, obtained at surgery. These receptors were obtained from a male donor with early-stage non-small cell lung cancer.

Many counts were recorded for this clonotype. The gene calls are TRBV10-3 and TRBJ1-6; 8 bases line up with TRBD1. Per germline, CDR1 ENHRY and CDR2 SYGVKD. J lost 9 bases, V lost 3 bases, and 7 bases had no gene match. The CDR3 is made up of 15 amino acids. The CDR3: CAISESTGVGSPLHF. DNA of the CDR3: TGTGCCATCAGTGAATCGACAGGGGTCGGTTCACCCCTCCACTTT.

The table lists this clonotype with many counts. The chain joins TRBV6-5 to TRBJ2-5; D might be TRBD2 (5 bases). Germline CDR1 reads MNHEY; CDR2 reads SVGAGI. Between the trimmed V and J ends, which lost 5 bases and 2 bases, there was a span of 15 bases. The CDR3 consists of 15 residues. The DNA of the CDR3 is TGTGCCAGCAGTGGCGCAGAAGCGGATCAAGAGACCCAGTACTTC. The encoded protein is CASSGAEADQETQYF.

This chain links TRBV6-2 or TRBV6-3 with TRBJ2-2; D not certain. Germline V CDR1 and CDR2: MNHEY, SVGEGT. This CDR3 comprises 13 residues. V was trimmed by 4 bases and J by 1 base, leaving 4 bases between them. In DNA, the CDR3 is TGTGCCAGCAGTTTCAGGAACACCGGGGAGCTGTTTTTT. This gives the protein CASSFRNTGELFF.

The rearrangement joins TRBV20-1 to TRBJ2-3; weak D call: TRBD2 (5 bases). Germline CDR1 is DFQATT and CDR2 is SNEGSKA (reference sequence). The CDR3 has 17 residues. Trimming removed 5 bases at V and 0 bases at J, with 21 bases between. This CDR3 reads CSAEARSRRTSTDTQYF. The CDR3 bases are TGCAGTGCTGAGGCCCGGTCCCGGAGGACCAGCACAGATACGCAGTATTTT.

There are many counts of this clonotype. This sequence joins TRBV2 and TRBJ2-1; 10 positions agree with TRBD2. There are 15 residues in the CDR3. From germline, CDR1 is SNHLY and CDR2 FYNNEI. V was pared by 5 bases and J by 7 bases, with 8 bases of the junction left unmatched. CDR3 in DNA: TGTGCCAGCAGTCCCGTAGCGGGGGGAAGAAATGAGCAGTTCTTC. Translation gives CASSPVAGGRNEQFF.

This clonotype has ten or more counts. The chain couples TRBV3-1 to TRBJ2-3, with 11 bases matching TRBD2. V shed 2 bases and J 14 bases; nucleotides not matched to a gene: 6. The V gene's germline CDR1 is LGHDT and CDR2 YNNKEL (reference sequence). This CDR3 contains 13 residues. CDR3 loop: CASSQFTSGGSYF. Written as DNA, the CDR3 is TGTGCCAGCAGCCAATTCACTAGCGGGGGCTCGTATTTT.

This clonotype was seen a handful of times. This CDR3 is CASGETDTQYF. CDR3 DNA: TGTGCCAGCGGCGAGACAGATACGCAGTATTTT. This rearrangement joins TRBV2 to TRBJ2-3, with no clear D. The germline gives CDR1 SNHLY, CDR2 FYNNEI. This CDR3 has 11 amino acids. Between the trimmed V and J ends, which lost 8 bases and 3 bases, there was a span of 6 bases.

The table lists this clonotype with a few counts. An end of the junction does not agree with germline; a read error may underlie this. V usage is TRBV7-2 and J usage is TRBJ1-1; D uncertain. This CDR3 comprises 14 residues. The germline CDR1 and CDR2 sequences are SGHTA and FQGNSA. This chain's CDR3 is CANSFLASNTEAFF. CDR3 DNA sequence: TGTGCCAACAGCTTTTTGGCGTCAAACACTGAAGCTTTCTTT.

This sequence joins TRBV4-3 and TRBJ1-2, with D possibly TRBD1 on 5 matching bases. Trimming removed 2 bases from V and 6 bases from J, with 16 bases in between. The germline CDR1 and CDR2 sequences are LGHNA and YSLEER. This CDR3 region has 15 residues. CDR3 in amino acids: CASSQLGRVLDGYTF. DNA of the CDR3: TGCGCCAGCAGCCAATTGGGCAGGGTACTAGATGGCTACACCTTC.

The V and J genes are TRBV15 and TRBJ2-3; tentative D call: TRBD1 (7 bases). This CDR3 contains 16 residues. CDR1 and CDR2 (germline): LNHNV, YYDKDF (reference sequence). Trimming left V 0 bases short and J 2 bases short, with 12 bases between. The CDR3 spells CATSRDRRGVTDTQYF. The CDR3 DNA follows: TGTGCCACCAGCAGAGATCGCAGGGGGGTCACAGATACGCAGTATTTT.

This chain connects TRBV5-8 to TRBJ2-1, with 7 bases matching TRBD2. Germline CDR1 reads SGHTS; CDR2 reads YDEGEE. The CDR3 has 17 residues. V was pared by 4 bases and J by 4 bases, with 14 bases of the junction left unmatched. The CDR3 reads CASSPGRRGSSYNEQFF. For the CDR3, the DNA is TGTGCCAGCAGCCCCGGCAGGCGGGGGAGTTCTTACAATGAGCAGTTCTTC.

This clonotype appeared many times. The chain employs TRBV7-6 and TRBJ1-4; 7 bases align to TRBD1. Germline-derived CDR1 and CDR2 are SGHVS and FNYEAQ. Losses at the gene ends were 0 bases for V and 4 bases for J; bases not matched to a gene: 2. This CDR3 is 15 amino acids long. CDR3 in DNA: TGTGCCAGCAGCTTAGCGGGACAGCGTAATGAAAAACTGTTTTTT. This encodes CASSLAGQRNEKLFF.

At least ten counts were recorded for this clonotype. The rearrangement links TRBV6-5 to TRBJ1-1; D is possibly TRBD1 (5 bases). V was shortened by 3 bases and J by 1 base, with 15 bases between the two germline ends. This CDR3 has 16 amino acids. CDR1 and CDR2 (germline): MNHEY, SVGAGI. Here the CDR3 reads CASSYGGWGSNTEAFF. DNA for the CDR3: TGTGCCAGCAGTTATGGGGGATGGGGCTCGAACACTGAAGCTTTCTTT.

This clonotype has just a few counts. V usage is TRBV5-4 and J usage is TRBJ2-3; 7 nucleotides agree with TRBD1. The germline gives CDR1 SGHNT, CDR2 YYREEE (reference sequence). The ends lost 1 base at V and 2 bases at J; junction bases unmatched: 4. The CDR3 totals 15 residues. CDR3 sequence reads: CASSLTGVLTDTQYF. The CDR3 region has the DNA TGTGCCAGCAGCTTGACAGGGGTTCTCACAGATACGCAGTATTTT.

This clonotype was recorded a few times. J is TRBJ2-1 and V is TRBV28; TRBD2 matches 16 bases. CDR3 length: 16 amino acids. The V gene's germline CDR1 is MDHEN and CDR2 SYDVKM. V was clipped by 6 bases and J by 4 bases; unmatched bases: 3. The CDR3 bases are TGTGCCAGCAGACCGGGACTAGCGGGGGGGTACAATGAGCAGTTCTTC. Translating gives CASRPGLAGGYNEQFF. Filled out from reference TRBV28 and TRBJ2-1, the complete variable domain reads DVKVTQSSRYLVKRTGEKVFLECVQDMDHENMFWYRQDPGLGLRLIYFSYDVKMKEKGDIPEGYSVSREKKERFSLILESASTNQTSMYLCASRPGLAGGYNEQFFGPGTRLTVL.

The chain links TRBV28 to TRBJ2-3; D not resolved. The germline gives CDR1 MDHEN, CDR2 SYDVKM. There are 13 residues in the CDR3. V was clipped by 4 bases and J by 4 bases, with 9 bases between them. CDR3 loop: CASSSPGPDTQYF. The CDR3 DNA reads TGTGCCAGCAGTTCCCCGGGCCCAGATACGCAGTATTTT.

This clonotype came up many times. V and J are TRBV10-3 and TRBJ1-2; D not certain. The CDR3 runs 8 residues. Germline CDR1 is ENHRY and CDR2 is SYGVKD. The V end lost 9 bases, the J end lost 6 bases, and 2 bases lay between the germline ends. In DNA, the CDR3 is TGTGCCATGCATGGCTACACCTTC. It specifies CAMHGYTF.

This clonotype was recorded at least ten times. This chain links TRBV5-4 with TRBJ2-5; tentatively, D is TRBD1 (6 bases). Germline CDR1 and CDR2: SGHNT and YYREEE (reference sequence). Trimming cost V 6 bases and J 2 bases, with 14 bases left between them. The CDR3 is 14 amino acids. The DNA of the CDR3 is TGTGCCAGCAACCGGGACATCAATCAAGAGACCCAGTACTTC. Its protein product is CASNRDINQETQYF. Full variable domain (rest looked up from reference TRBV5-4 and TRBJ2-5): ETGVTQSPTHLIKTRGQQVTLRCSSQSGHNTVSWYQQALGQGPQFIFQYYREEENGRGNFPPRFSGLQFPNYSSELNVNALELDDSALYLCASNRDINQETQYFGPGTRLLVL.

Concerning this clonotype itself: The junction departs from the called germline gene at one end, perhaps through a read error. This chain connects TRBV5-1 to TRBJ1-6; possibly TRBD1 for D (5 bases). The germline gives CDR1 SGHRS, CDR2 YFSETQ. The CDR3 has 15 residues. In DNA, the CDR3 is TGCGCCAGCAGCTATGACAGCTCCTATAATTCACCCCTCCACTTC. It yields the protein CASSYDSSYNSPLHF.

This clonotype occurred a few times. This rearrangement joins TRBV7-2 to TRBJ1-3; no clear D gene. CDR3 length equals 14 residues. In germline, CDR1 is SGHTA, CDR2 FQGNSA. V lost 0 bases to trimming and J lost 4 bases, with 7 bases between them. CDR3 protein: CASSLAGTGNTIYF. The CDR3 nucleotides read TGTGCCAGCAGCTTAGCTGGAACCGGAAACACCATATATTTT.

This rearrangement joins TRBV6-1 to TRBJ1-6; D is uncertain. The CDR3 consists of 14 residues. Germline CDR1 reads MNHNS; CDR2 reads SASEGT. Trimming took 6 bases from V and 5 from J, leaving 11 bases between them. CDR3 amino acids: CASRSWQDNSPLHF. CDR3 coding DNA: TGTGCCAGCAGAAGTTGGCAGGATAATTCACCCCTCCACTTT.

The chain has TRBV11-2 and TRBJ2-4; no clear D gene. Trimming took 0 bases from V and 0 from J, leaving 6 bases between them. Germline CDR1 SGHAT, CDR2 FQNNGV. This CDR3 is 15 amino acids long. The CDR3 DNA reads as TGTGCCAGCAGCTTAGATCCAATAGCCAAAAACATTCAGTACTTC. Translated: CASSLDPIAKNIQYF.

This clonotype was counted many times. The chain couples TRBV29-1 to TRBJ1-1, with D unclear. Germline V gene lookup returns CDR1 SQVTM and CDR2 ANQGSEA. This CDR3 comprises 15 residues. The ends were cut back, 0 bases at V and 0 bases at J, with 11 bases in the middle. The CDR3 loop is CSVEDGLYMNTEAFF. The CDR3 nucleotides are TGCAGCGTTGAAGACGGGTTGTACATGAACACTGAAGCTTTCTTT.

This clonotype has ten or more counts. This chain joins TRBV7-4 and TRBJ2-7; a weak D match, TRBD1 (6 bases). The CDR3 runs to 19 residues. Germline V lookup: CDR1 SGHVT, CDR2 SQSDAQ. V gave up 1 base and J gave up 1 base, with 23 bases separating them. The CDR3 is CASSLVGGDPDGKSYEQYF. In nucleotides, the CDR3 is TGTGCCAGCAGCTTAGTAGGGGGAGACCCGGACGGGAAATCCTACGAGCAGTACTTC.

This clonotype was counted between two and nine times. The V gene is TRBV2, the J gene TRBJ2-3; TRBD1 matches 7 bases. The germline V gene has CDR1 SNHLY and CDR2 FYNNEI. The ends lost 4 bases at V and 2 bases at J; junction bases unmatched: 3. The CDR3 is 14 residues long. CDR3 residues: CASSGQGPTDTQYF. The DNA for the CDR3 is TGTGCCAGCAGTGGACAGGGACCCACAGATACGCAGTATTTT. Variable domain in full (rest from reference TRBV2 and TRBJ2-3): EPEVTQTPSHQVTQMGQEVILRCVPISNHLYFYWYRQILGQKVEFLVSFYNNEISEKSEIFDDQFSVERPDGSNFTLKIRSTKLEDSAMYFCASSGQGPTDTQYFGPGTRLTVL.

This clonotype was found many times. In DNA, the CDR3 is TGTGCCAGCAGTGGGAGACTAGCCCTGATGGGGGAGCTGTTTTTT. This sequence encodes CASSGRLALMGELFF. This chain uses TRBV6-1 with TRBJ2-2; TRBD2 matches 7 bases. The CDR3 spans 15 residues. The germline CDR1 and CDR2 sequences are MNHNS and SASEGT. Trimming cost V 4 bases and J 8 bases; bases outside gene matches: 10.

This clonotype turned up a few times. The CDR3 nucleotides read TGTGCCAGCAGCTTCCGCCAAATCGACAGAGCAACTAATGAAAAACTGTTTTTT. It encodes CASSFRQIDRATNEKLFF. The J gene is TRBJ1-4, the V gene TRBV7-2, with D perhaps matching TRBD1 (5 bases). Trimming left V 3 bases short and J 0 bases short, with 17 bases between. The germline CDR1 and CDR2 sequences are SGHTA and FQGNSA. The CDR3 is 18 amino acids.

The table lists this clonotype with many counts. The rearrangement joins TRBV29-1 to TRBJ2-7; 12 bases align to TRBD2. Per germline, CDR1 SQVTM and CDR2 ANQGSEA. With 5 bases clipped from V and 3 bases from J, the junction kept 11 bases outside the gene matches. CDR3 length: 16 residues. CDR3 nucleotide sequence: TGCAGCGTTATATCTACTAGCGGGGGGCTTTTCTACGAGCAGTACTTC. It is translated as CSVISTSGGLFYEQYF.

This clonotype was observed at least ten times. The chain uses TRBV11-2 and TRBJ2-2; D remains ambiguous. This CDR3 has 15 amino acids. CDR1 is SGHAT, CDR2 FQNNGV, per germline. Trimming took off 5 bases at V and 5 bases at J, with 15 bases between the two ends. The CDR3 spells CASSPNIWETGELFF. In DNA form, the CDR3 reads TGTGCCAGCAGCCCTAACATATGGGAAACCGGGGAGCTGTTTTTT.

The V and J genes are TRBV29-1 and TRBJ2-3; 8 positions match TRBD1. Germline CDR1 reads SQVTM; CDR2 reads ANQGSEA. This CDR3 contains 15 residues. V lost 3 bases to trimming and J lost 4 bases; unmatched junction nucleotides: 9. The CDR3 DNA follows: TGCAGCGTTGAGGGGTCCAGGGGGCGTGCAGATACGCAGTATTTT. Translation: CSVEGSRGRADTQYF.

This chain connects TRBV12-3 or TRBV12-4 to TRBJ2-2; 7 nucleotides agree with TRBD2. J was trimmed by 7 bases and V by 3 bases; bases with no gene match: 8. This CDR3 is 15 amino acids long. CDR3 coding DNA: TGTGCCAGCAGTTTGCTCGCAGGGAGGGACGGGGAGCTGTTTTTT. Residues: CASSLLAGRDGELFF.

Many counts were recorded for this clonotype. The chain has TRBV5-1 and TRBJ2-5; D gene unclear. The V end lost 0 bases, the J end lost 5 bases, and 2 bases lay between the germline ends. This CDR3 contains 11 residues. CDR1 and CDR2 from the germline V gene are SGHRS and YFSETQ. As DNA, the CDR3 is TGCGCCAGCAGCTTGGACGAGACCCAGTACTTC. It yields the protein CASSLDETQYF.